This T cell receptor beta chain was found in a study of cytomegalovirus exposure and HLA in healthy donors. In the study overall: Among over 300 genotyped donors, roughly 81% fell in the Caucasian-associated ancestry cluster.

The PCR contained 60 Vbeta and 13 Jbeta primers. The assay was immunoSEQ multiplex PCR, and TCRdb's table has in-frame clones only and misses some. The sample contains under 200,000 clones, about three quarters of which appear only once. Between the trimmed V and J ends, which lost 0 bases and 1 base, there was a span of 6 bases. The length of the CDR3 is 14 residues. Germline V CDR1 and CDR2: LNHNV, YYDKDF (reference sequence). Study-level results: In a later analysis, approximately 15,000 TCR beta sequences were associated with HLA alleles at 0.05 false discovery rate.

A note on this clone: The antigen remains unidentified.

Sequenced sample: PBMCs. This chain joins TRBV15 and TRBJ2-5; the D is unclear. This sequence originates from a female donor in good health and CMV-seronegative. The CDR3 DNA sequence: TGTGCCACCAGCAGAGATCGGTCCCAAGAGACCCAGTACTTC. The encoded protein is CATSRDRSQETQYF.